Listed below are T cell receptor beta chains from one sample, sequenced in a study of Ad26.COV2.S vaccination and SARS-CoV-2 variants. Measured with immunoSEQ multiplex PCR; TCRdb has only the in-frame clones, and not every one. The repertoire holds around 500,000 clones, with 80% to 90% as singletons. The sequences come from peripheral blood, collected in a trial of Ad26.COV2.S vaccine versus placebo. These receptors all stem from a person between 18 and 65 years old who received the Ad26.COV2.S COVID-19 vaccine or a placebo. The CDR3 runs from the conserved cysteine through the conserved F or W. D genes are given only for firm matches. Where a row states a size, it is once, few, many or the class of an expanded clone; other rows omit it.

v_call	j_call	d_call	clone_size	cdr3_nt	cdr3_aa
TRBV27	TRBJ2-7	.	.	TGTGCCAGCAGTTTATACGGGAGTCTGAACTACGAGCAGTACTTC	CASSLYGSLNYEQYF
TRBV11-3	TRBJ2-1	TRBD2	.	TGTGCCAGCAGCTTCAGCCCCGGGACTAGCGGTTACAATGAGCAGTTCTTC	CASSFSPGTSGYNEQFF
TRBV6-2/TRBV6-3	TRBJ1-1	.	.	TGTGCCAGCAGCCGCGGACACTCGAACACTGAAGCTTTCTTT	CASSRGHSNTEAFF
TRBV14	TRBJ2-1	.	.	TGTGCCAGCAGCCAAGATTGGGGGGAGTCATACAATGAGCAGTTCTTC	CASSQDWGESYNEQFF
TRBV9	TRBJ1-4	.	.	TGTGCCAGCAGCGTAGGGCCCTCCCTCGGAGAAAAACTGTTTTTT	CASSVGPSLGEKLFF
TRBV29-1	TRBJ1-1	.	.	TGCAGCGTTCAGAGGGTCTATGAAGCTTTCTTT	CSVQRVYEAFF
TRBV27	TRBJ1-1	.	.	TGTGCCAGCAGTTTCGAAGGGGTTACTGAAGCTTTCTTT	CASSFEGVTEAFF
TRBV7-9	TRBJ2-1	TRBD2	.	TGTGCCAGCAGCTCCTTAGCGGGAGGGCCTCTGGGTAATGAGCAGTTCTTC	CASSSLAGGPLGNEQFF
TRBV9	TRBJ2-7	TRBD1	.	TGTGCCAGCAGCGGGGGACAGGGGGCGAACGAGCAGTACTTC	CASSGGQGANEQYF
TRBV6-1	TRBJ1-6	.	.	TGTGCCAGCAGTGACGAACATACTATATACTTTGGGTCCTATAATTCACCCCTCCACTTT	CASSDEHTIYFGSYNSPLHF
TRBV13	TRBJ1-5	.	once	TGTGCCAGCAGCTCAACAGCCAGCAATCAGCCCCAGCATTTT	CASSSTASNQPQHF
TRBV2	TRBJ2-2	.	.	TGTGCCACCACTCTAGAGGCACCGTCGAACACCGGGGAGCTGTTTTTT	CATTLEAPSNTGELFF
TRBV5-1	TRBJ2-1	TRBD2	.	TGCGCCAGCAGCCCCCCCGGTGCTAGCGGGAGTATCGATGAGCAGTTCTTC	CASSPPGASGSIDEQFF
TRBV6-2/TRBV6-3	TRBJ2-1	TRBD2	.	TGTGCCAGCAGCTCGACGACTAGCTTAAGGGAGGATGAGCAGTTCTTC	CASSSTTSLREDEQFF
TRBV20-1	TRBJ1-1	.	once	TGCAGTGCTAGTCGGGGGGGCGTCGATGGTGAAGCTTTCTTT	CSASRGGVDGEAFF
TRBV4-1	TRBJ2-5	.	.	TGCGCCAGCAGCCAAGATAGGACAGCCCAAGAGACCCAGTACTTC	CASSQDRTAQETQYF
TRBV4-2	TRBJ1-6	.	.	TGTGCCAGCAGCCCAGGCCGTACACCGTATAATTCACCCCTCCACTTT	CASSPGRTPYNSPLHF
TRBV9	TRBJ2-1	.	few	TGTGCCAGCAGCGTAGTTGGGGGACTTGGGCAGTTCTTC	CASSVVGGLGQFF
TRBV9	TRBJ1-2	.	once	TGTGCCAGCAGCGTTAATCGACAGTTCTATGGCTACACCTTC	CASSVNRQFYGYTF
TRBV6-5	TRBJ1-2	.	.	TGTGCCAGCAGTTATACTTTGAGGGATGGCTACACCTTC	CASSYTLRDGYTF
TRBV9	TRBJ2-5	TRBD2	.	TGTGCCAGCAGCGAAGAGGGACTAGCGGGGGTACTCCAAGAGACCCAGTACTTC	CASSEEGLAGVLQETQYF
TRBV28	TRBJ2-1	TRBD2	.	TGTGCCAGCAGTTTGGCTAGCGGGAGGCCCAATGAGCAGTTCTTC	CASSLASGRPNEQFF
TRBV11-2	TRBJ2-1	.	.	TGTGCCAGCAGCTTTGTTCCCATCAGGGGCAATGAGCAGTTCTTC	CASSFVPIRGNEQFF
TRBV2	TRBJ1-6	TRBD1	once	TGTGCCAGCGGGGGGGACAGTGATTCACCCCTCCACTTT	CASGGDSDSPLHF
TRBV20-1	TRBJ2-1	.	.	TGCAGTGCTAGTAGGGTCCGGGCGAAAGGGGATGAGCAGTTCTTC	CSASRVRAKGDEQFF
TRBV30	TRBJ2-1	.	.	TGTGCCTGGAGTGACCTGGGATTGGGTGAGCAGTTCTTC	CAWSDLGLGEQFF
TRBV25-1	TRBJ1-2	.	.	TGTGCCAGCAGTGAATCAGCAGGGGATCGCGGCTACACCTTC	CASSESAGDRGYTF
TRBV7-2	TRBJ1-2	.	.	TGTGCCAGCAGCTTAGGGTTTGATGGCTACACCTTC	CASSLGFDGYTF
TRBV4-1	TRBJ1-5	.	.	TGCGCCAGCAGCCACGGTCAAGCGGGGAGCAATCAGCCCCAGCATTTT	CASSHGQAGSNQPQHF
TRBV20-1	TRBJ1-2	.	.	TGCAGTGCTGGGGGCTACACCTTC	CSAGGYTF
TRBV2	TRBJ2-1	.	.	TGTGCCAGCAGAGTAAGGACGATATCTGAGCAGTTCTTC	CASRVRTISEQFF
TRBV19	TRBJ2-7	TRBD1	.	TGTGCCAGTAGCCGATGGGGACAGGGAGAAGCCGAGCAGTACTTC	CASSRWGQGEAEQYF
TRBV28	TRBJ2-7	TRBD1	.	TGTGCCAGCAGTTCCTCCGGGACAGGCACCTACGAGCAGTACTTC	CASSSSGTGTYEQYF
TRBV9	TRBJ2-2	.	.	TGTGCCAGCAGCGTACGACCAGCCACCGGGGAGCTGTTTTTT	CASSVRPATGELFF
TRBV9	TRBJ1-1	.	.	TGTGCCAGCAGCGTAGAGGCAGGTAGAAACACTGAAGCTTTCTTT	CASSVEAGRNTEAFF
TRBV5-6	TRBJ2-7	TRBD2	once	TGTGCCAGCAGCTCGAACACTAGCGGGAGAAGAGAGCAGTACTTC	CASSSNTSGRREQYF
TRBV9	TRBJ2-5	TRBD1	.	TGTGCCAGCAGCAAAACGGACAGGGGGATAGGAGAGACCCAGTACTTC	CASSKTDRGIGETQYF
TRBV14	TRBJ1-1	TRBD1	.	TGTGCCAGCAGCCAGCAAACAGGGGGCGCAGGAGCTTTCTTT	CASSQQTGGAGAFF
TRBV6-2/TRBV6-3	TRBJ2-1	.	.	TGTGCCAGCAGTTATCTCCCAGCGAAAGAGCAGTTCTTC	CASSYLPAKEQFF
TRBV11-1	TRBJ1-1	.	once	TGTGCCAGCAGCTTAGAGTTGCCTCCGGGAACTGAAGCTTTCTTT	CASSLELPPGTEAFF
TRBV7-9	TRBJ2-7	.	.	TGTGCCAGCAGCCGCTCGGGTTACGAGCAGTACTTC	CASSRSGYEQYF
TRBV5-4	TRBJ2-1	TRBD2	.	TGTGCCAGCAGGGCAACTAGCGGGGGGTGGAATGAGCAGTTCTTC	CASRATSGGWNEQFF
TRBV18	TRBJ1-1	TRBD1	.	TGTGCCAGCTCACCAACAGGGGAGAACACTGAAGCTTTCTTT	CASSPTGENTEAFF
TRBV30	TRBJ2-2	TRBD2	.	TGTGCCTGGAGAATAGCGGGGGGCACCGGGGAGCTGTTTTTT	CAWRIAGGTGELFF
TRBV6-1	TRBJ2-2	.	.	TGTGCCAGCAGTGAAGACGGTTGGAGGGTACCCACCGGGGAGCTGTTTTTT	CASSEDGWRVPTGELFF
TRBV2	TRBJ2-3	.	once	TGTGCCAGCAGTGAATTCGGGACCCAGGGCCCCACAGATACGCAGTATTTT	CASSEFGTQGPTDTQYF
TRBV24-1	TRBJ1-5	.	once	TGTGCCACCAGTGATTCTCCCTGGCTGGGCAATCAGCCCCAGCATTTT	CATSDSPWLGNQPQHF
TRBV6-5	TRBJ1-4	.	.	TGTGCCAGCAGTTACTCCTGGACTAATGAAAAACTGTTTTTT	CASSYSWTNEKLFF
TRBV12-3/TRBV12-4	TRBJ1-2	.	.	TGTGCCAGCAGTTTATGGGACAACTATGGCTACACCTTC	CASSLWDNYGYTF
TRBV2	TRBJ2-4	.	.	TGTGCCAGCAGGGGTGACTATTACAAAAACATTCAGTACTTC	CASRGDYYKNIQYF
TRBV28	TRBJ2-7	.	.	TGTGCCAGCAGTTCCCCCAACGGGTTCCACGAGCAGTACTTC	CASSSPNGFHEQYF
TRBV30	TRBJ1-4	TRBD1	.	TGTGCCTGCCATAGGAGGGACAGAGATGAAAAACTGTTTTTT	CACHRRDRDEKLFF
TRBV11-2	TRBJ1-3	TRBD1	once	TGTGCCGCACAGGGGGCTGGAAACACCATATATTTT	CAAQGAGNTIYF
TRBV10-3	TRBJ2-7	TRBD1	.	TGTGCCATCAGTGTAGGACAGGGGCGATACTCCTACGAGCAGTACTTC	CAISVGQGRYSYEQYF